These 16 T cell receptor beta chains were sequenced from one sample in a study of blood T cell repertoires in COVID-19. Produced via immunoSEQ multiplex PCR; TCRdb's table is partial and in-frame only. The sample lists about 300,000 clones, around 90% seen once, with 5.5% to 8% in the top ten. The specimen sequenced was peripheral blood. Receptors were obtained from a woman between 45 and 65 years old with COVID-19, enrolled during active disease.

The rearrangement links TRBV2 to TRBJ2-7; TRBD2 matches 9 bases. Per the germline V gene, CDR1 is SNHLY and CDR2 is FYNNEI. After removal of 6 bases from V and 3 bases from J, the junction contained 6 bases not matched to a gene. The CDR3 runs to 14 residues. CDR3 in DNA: TGTGCCAGCAGGCTAGCGGGAAACTTCTACGAGCAGTACTTC. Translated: CASRLAGNFYEQYF.

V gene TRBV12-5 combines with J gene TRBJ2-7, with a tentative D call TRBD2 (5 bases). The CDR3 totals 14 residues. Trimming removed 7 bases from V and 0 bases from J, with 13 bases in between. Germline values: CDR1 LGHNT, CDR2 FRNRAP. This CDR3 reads CASAYSGGSYEQYF. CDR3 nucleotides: TGTGCTAGTGCCTATTCAGGAGGCTCCTACGAGCAGTACTTC.

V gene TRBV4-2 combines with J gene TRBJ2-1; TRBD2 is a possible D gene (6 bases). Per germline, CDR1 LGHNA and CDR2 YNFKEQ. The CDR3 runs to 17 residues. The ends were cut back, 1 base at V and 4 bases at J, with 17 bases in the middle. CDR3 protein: CASSQVNGGGVYNEQFF. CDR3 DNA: TGTGCCAGCAGCCAAGTAAACGGGGGTGGAGTATACAATGAGCAGTTCTTC.

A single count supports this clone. Here the CDR3 DNA reads TGTGCCAGCACTAGCGGGAGTGACTACAATGAGCAGTTCTTC. Protein product: CASTSGSDYNEQFF. The chain joins TRBV9 to TRBJ2-1; 10 bases align to TRBD2. After removal of 6 bases from V and 3 bases from J, the junction contained 3 bases not matched to a gene. Looked up from germline, CDR1 is SGDLS and CDR2 is YYNGEE. This CDR3 contains 14 residues.

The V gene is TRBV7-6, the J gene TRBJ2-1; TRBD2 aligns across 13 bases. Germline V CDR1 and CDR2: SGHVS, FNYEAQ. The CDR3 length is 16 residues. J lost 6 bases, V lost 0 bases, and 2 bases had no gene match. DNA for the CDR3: TGTGCCAGCAGCTTAGCCGGACTAGCGGGAGTCAATGAGCAGTTCTTC. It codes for CASSLAGLAGVNEQFF.

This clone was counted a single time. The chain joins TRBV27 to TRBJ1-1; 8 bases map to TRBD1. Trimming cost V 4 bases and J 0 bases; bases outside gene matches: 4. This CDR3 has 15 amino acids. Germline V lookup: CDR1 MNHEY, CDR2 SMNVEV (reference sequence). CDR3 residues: CASSWTGHMNTEAFF. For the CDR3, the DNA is TGTGCCAGCAGTTGGACAGGGCACATGAACACTGAAGCTTTCTTT.

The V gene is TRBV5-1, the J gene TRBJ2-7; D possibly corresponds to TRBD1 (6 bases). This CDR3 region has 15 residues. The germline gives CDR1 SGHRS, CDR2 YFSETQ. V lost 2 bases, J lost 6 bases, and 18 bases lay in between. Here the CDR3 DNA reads TGCGCCAGCAGCTTTGGGTACAGGGATGGAGGCGAGCAGTACTTC. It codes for CASSFGYRDGGEQYF.

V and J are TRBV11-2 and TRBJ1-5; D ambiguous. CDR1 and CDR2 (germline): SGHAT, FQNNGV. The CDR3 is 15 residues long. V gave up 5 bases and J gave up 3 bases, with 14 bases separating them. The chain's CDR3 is CASSSGVSSNQPQHF. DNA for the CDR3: TGTGCCAGCAGCAGCGGGGTGAGTTCCAATCAGCCCCAGCATTTT. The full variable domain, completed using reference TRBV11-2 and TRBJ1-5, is EAGVAQSPRYKIIEKRQSVAFWCNPISGHATLYWYQQILGQGPKLLIQFQNNGVVDDSQLPKDRFSAERLKGVDSTLKIQPAKLEDSAVYLCASSSGVSSNQPQHFGDGTRLSIL.

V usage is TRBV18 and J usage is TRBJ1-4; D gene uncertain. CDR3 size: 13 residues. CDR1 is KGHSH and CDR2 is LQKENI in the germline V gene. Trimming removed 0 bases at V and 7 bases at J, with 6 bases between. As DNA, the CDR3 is TGTGCCAGCTCACCACCGAACAGTGAAAAACTGTTTTTT. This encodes CASSPPNSEKLFF.

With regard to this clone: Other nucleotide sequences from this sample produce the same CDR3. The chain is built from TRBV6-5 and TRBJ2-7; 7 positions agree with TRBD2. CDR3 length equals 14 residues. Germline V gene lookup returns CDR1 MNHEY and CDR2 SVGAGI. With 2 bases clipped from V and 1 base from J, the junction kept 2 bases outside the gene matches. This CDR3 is CASSYRRESYEQYF. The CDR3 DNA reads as TGTGCCAGCAGTTACAGGCGGGAGTCCTACGAGCAGTACTTC.

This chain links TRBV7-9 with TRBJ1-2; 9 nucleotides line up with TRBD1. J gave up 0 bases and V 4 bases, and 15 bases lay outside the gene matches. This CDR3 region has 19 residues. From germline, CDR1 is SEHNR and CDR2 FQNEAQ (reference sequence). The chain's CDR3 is CASSSPYGQGRSANYGYTF. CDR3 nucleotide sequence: TGTGCCAGCAGCTCCCCCTATGGACAGGGGCGTTCCGCTAACTATGGCTACACCTTC.

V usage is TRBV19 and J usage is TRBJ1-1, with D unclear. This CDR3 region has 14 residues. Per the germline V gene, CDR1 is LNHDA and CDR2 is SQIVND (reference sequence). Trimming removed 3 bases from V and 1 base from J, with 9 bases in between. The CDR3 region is CASSMFAGNTEAFF. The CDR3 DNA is TGTGCCAGTAGTATGTTCGCCGGGAACACTGAAGCTTTCTTT.

The CDR3 DNA reads TGCGCCAGCAGCCAGACTGGTGGGAGGACATTCACCGGGGAGCTGTTTTTT. Its protein product is CASSQTGGRTFTGELFF. The chain carries TRBV4-1 and TRBJ2-2, with D perhaps matching TRBD2 (6 bases). Trimming shortened V by 3 bases and J by 4 bases, and 18 bases separated the two germline ends. CDR3 length: 17 amino acids. Germline V CDR1 and CDR2: MGHRA, YSYEKL.

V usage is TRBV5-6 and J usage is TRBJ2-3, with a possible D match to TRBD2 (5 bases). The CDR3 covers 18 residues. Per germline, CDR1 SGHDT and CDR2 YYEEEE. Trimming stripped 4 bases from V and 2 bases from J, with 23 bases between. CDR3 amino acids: CASSPRPERNLITDTQYF. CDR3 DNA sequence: TGTGCCAGCAGCCCAAGACCCGAGCGGAACCTAATCACAGATACGCAGTATTTT.

Written as DNA, the CDR3 is TGTGCCAGCAGTGAAGGTGGACAGGGAAACTATGGCTACACCTTC. This translates into CASSEGGQGNYGYTF. The V and J genes are TRBV6-1 and TRBJ1-2; 8 bases line up with TRBD1. The CDR3 runs to 15 residues. With V trimmed by 1 base and J by 2 bases, 3 bases remained unmatched. CDR1 is MNHNS and CDR2 is SASEGT in the germline V gene.

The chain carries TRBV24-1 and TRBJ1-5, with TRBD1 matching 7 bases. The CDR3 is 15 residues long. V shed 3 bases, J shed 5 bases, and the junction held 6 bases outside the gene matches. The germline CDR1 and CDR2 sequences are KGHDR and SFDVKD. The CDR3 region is CATSDTRQGDQPQHF. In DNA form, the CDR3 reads TGTGCCACCAGTGATACTCGACAGGGCGATCAGCCCCAGCATTTT.